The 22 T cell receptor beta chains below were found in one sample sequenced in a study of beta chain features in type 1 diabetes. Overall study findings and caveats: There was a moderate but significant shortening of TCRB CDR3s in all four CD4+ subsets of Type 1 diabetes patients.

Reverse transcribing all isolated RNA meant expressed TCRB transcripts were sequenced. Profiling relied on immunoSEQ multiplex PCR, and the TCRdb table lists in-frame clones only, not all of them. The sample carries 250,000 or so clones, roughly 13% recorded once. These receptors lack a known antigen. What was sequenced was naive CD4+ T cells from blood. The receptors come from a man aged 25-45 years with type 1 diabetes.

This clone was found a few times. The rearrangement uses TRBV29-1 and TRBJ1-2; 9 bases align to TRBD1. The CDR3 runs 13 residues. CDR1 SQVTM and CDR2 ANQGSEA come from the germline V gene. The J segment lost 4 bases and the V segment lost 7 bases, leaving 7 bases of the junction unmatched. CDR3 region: CSAQGQGLYGYTF. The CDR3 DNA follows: TGCAGCGCTCAGGGACAGGGACTCTATGGCTACACCTTC.

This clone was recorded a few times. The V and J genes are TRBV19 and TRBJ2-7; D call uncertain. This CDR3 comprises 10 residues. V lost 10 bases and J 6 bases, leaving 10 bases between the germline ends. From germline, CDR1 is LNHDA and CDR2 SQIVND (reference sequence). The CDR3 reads CATLCREQYF. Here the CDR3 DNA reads TGTGCCACCCTTTGTCGCGAGCAGTACTTC.

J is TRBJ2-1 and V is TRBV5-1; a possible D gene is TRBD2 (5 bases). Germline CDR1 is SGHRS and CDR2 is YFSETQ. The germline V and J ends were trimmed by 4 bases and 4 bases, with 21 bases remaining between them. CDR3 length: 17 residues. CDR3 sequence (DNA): TGCGCCAGCAGCAACATACCGGTTGGGAGCTTGTACAATGAGCAGTTCTTC. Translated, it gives CASSNIPVGSLYNEQFF. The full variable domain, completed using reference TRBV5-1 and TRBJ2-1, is KAGVTQTPRYLIKTRGQQVTLSCSPISGHRSVSWYQQTPGQGLQFLFEYFSETQRNKGNFPGRFSGRQFSNSRSEMNVSTLELGDSALYLCASSNIPVGSLYNEQFFGPGTRLTVL.

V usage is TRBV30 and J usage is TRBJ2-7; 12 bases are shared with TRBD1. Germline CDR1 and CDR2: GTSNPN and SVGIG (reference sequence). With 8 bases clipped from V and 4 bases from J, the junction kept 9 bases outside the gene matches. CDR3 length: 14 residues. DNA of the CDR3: TGTGCCGGGGGCGCGGGACAGGGGGCTTACGAGCAGTACTTC. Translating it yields CAGGAGQGAYEQYF.

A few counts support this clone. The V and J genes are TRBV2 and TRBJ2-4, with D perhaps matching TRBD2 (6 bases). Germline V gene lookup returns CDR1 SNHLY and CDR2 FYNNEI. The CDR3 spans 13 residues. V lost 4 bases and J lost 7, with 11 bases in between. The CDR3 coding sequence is TGTGCCAGCAGTGGGGACTCAGGGAACATTCAGTACTTC. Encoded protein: CASSGDSGNIQYF.

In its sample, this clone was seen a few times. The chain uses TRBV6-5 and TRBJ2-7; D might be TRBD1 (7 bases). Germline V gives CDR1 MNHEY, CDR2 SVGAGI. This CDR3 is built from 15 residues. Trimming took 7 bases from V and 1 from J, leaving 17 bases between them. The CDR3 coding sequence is TGTGCCAGCACTCTTAGCGGCAGGGGGTCCTACGAGCAGTACTTC. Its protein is CASTLSGRGSYEQYF.

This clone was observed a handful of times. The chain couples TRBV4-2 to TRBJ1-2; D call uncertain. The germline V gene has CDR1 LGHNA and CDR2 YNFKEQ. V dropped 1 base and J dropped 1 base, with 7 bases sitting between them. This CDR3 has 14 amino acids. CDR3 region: CASSQVADNYGYTF. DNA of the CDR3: TGTGCCAGCAGCCAAGTTGCAGATAACTATGGCTACACCTTC.

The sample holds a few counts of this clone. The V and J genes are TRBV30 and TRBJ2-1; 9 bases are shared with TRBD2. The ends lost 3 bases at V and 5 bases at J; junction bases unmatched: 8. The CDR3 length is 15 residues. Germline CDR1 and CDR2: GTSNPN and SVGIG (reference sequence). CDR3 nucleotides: TGTGCCTGGAGGCGACCTAGCGGGAACAACAATGAGCAGTTCTTC. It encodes CAWRRPSGNNNEQFF.

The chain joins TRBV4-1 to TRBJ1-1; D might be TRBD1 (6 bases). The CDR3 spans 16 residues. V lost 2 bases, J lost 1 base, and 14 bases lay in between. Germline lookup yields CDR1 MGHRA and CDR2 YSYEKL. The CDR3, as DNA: TGCGCCAGCAGCCAATCTCCAGGGGCCAGGAACACTGAAGCTTTCTTT. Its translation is CASSQSPGARNTEAFF.

Here the CDR3 reads CASRTDGGGTQYF. DNA of the CDR3: TGTGCCAGCAGGACGGATGGGGGAGGGACCCAGTACTTC. The chain carries TRBV7-8 and TRBJ2-5; D may be TRBD2 (6 bases). Germline loops: CDR1 SGHVS, CDR2 FQNEAQ. V was clipped by 6 bases and J by 7 bases, with 15 bases between them. The CDR3 runs to 13 residues.

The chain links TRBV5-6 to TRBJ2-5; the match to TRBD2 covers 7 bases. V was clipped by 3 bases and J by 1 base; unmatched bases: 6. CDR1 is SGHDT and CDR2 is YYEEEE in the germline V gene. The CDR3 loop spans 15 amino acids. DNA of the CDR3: TGTGCCAGCAGCTCCCTGAGCGGGGCCCAAGAGACCCAGTACTTC. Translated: CASSSLSGAQETQYF.

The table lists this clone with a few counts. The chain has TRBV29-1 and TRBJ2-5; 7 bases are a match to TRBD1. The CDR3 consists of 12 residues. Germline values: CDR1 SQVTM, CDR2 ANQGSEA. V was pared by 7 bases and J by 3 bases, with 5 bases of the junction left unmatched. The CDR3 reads CSAAGTEETQYF. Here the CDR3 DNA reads TGCAGCGCCGCCGGGACAGAAGAGACCCAGTACTTC.

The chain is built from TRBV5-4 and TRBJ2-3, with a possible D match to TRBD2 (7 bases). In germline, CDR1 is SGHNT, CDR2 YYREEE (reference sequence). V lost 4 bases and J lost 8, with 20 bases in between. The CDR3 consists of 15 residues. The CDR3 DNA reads TGTGCCAGCAGCGCAAGGGGGAGGGCGTCAGCTACGCAGTATTTT. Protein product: CASSARGRASATQYF.

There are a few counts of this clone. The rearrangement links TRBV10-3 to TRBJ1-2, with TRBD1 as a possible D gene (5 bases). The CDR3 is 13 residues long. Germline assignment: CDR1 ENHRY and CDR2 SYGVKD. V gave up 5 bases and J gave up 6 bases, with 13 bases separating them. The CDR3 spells CAISFQGRDGYTF. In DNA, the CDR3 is TGTGCCATCAGTTTCCAGGGAAGGGATGGCTACACCTTC.

CDR3 residues: CASSSDRGPPWGETQYF. CDR3 sequence (DNA): TGTGCCAGCAGCTCCGACAGGGGCCCCCCGTGGGGAGAGACCCAGTACTTC. The chain recombines TRBV13 with TRBJ2-5; 8 bases fit TRBD1. The length of the CDR3 is 17 residues. The V and J ends lost 4 bases and 4 bases, in that order; junction bases with no gene match: 14. CDR1 is PRHDT, CDR2 FYEKMQ, per germline (reference sequence).

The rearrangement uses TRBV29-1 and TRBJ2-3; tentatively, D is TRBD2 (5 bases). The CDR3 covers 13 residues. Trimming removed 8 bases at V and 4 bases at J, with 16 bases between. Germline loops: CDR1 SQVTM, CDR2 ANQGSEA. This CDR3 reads CSLRGLFADTQYF. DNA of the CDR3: TGCAGCCTTAGAGGGTTGTTCGCAGATACGCAGTATTTT.

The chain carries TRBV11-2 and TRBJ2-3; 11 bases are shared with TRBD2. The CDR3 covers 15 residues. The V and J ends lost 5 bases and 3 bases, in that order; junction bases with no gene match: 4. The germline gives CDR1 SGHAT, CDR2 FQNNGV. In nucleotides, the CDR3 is TGTGCCAGCAGCCCGATAGCGGGGGGGACAGATACGCAGTATTTT. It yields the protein CASSPIAGGTDTQYF.

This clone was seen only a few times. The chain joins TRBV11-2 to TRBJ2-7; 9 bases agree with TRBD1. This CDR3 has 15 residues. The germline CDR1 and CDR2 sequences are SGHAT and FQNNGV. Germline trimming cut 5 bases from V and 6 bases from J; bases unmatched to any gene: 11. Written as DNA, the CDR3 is TGTGCCAGCAGCCAATGGACAGGGGTCCCCTCCGAGCAGTACTTC. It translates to CASSQWTGVPSEQYF.

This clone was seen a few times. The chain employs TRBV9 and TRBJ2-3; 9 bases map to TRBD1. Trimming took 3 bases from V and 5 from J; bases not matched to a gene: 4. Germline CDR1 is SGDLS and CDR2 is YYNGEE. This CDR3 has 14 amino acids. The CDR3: CASSADRGGDTQYF. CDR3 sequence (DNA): TGTGCCAGCAGCGCGGACAGGGGTGGAGATACGCAGTATTTT.

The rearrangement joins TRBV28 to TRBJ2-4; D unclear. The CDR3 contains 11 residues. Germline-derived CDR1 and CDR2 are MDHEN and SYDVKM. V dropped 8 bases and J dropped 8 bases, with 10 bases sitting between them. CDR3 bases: TGTGCCAGCGCCCGGCTAGACATTCAGTACTTC. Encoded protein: CASARLDIQYF. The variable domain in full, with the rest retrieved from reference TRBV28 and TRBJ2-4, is DVKVTQSSRYLVKRTGEKVFLECVQDMDHENMFWYRQDPGLGLRLIYFSYDVKMKEKGDIPEGYSVSREKKERFSLILESASTNQTSMYLCASARLDIQYFGAGTRLSVL.

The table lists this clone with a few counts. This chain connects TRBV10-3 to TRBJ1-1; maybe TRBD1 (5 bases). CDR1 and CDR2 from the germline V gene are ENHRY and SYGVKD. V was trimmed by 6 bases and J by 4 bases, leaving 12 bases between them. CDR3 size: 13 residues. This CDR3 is CAIRAGFGTEAFF. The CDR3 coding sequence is TGTGCCATCAGGGCAGGGTTTGGCACTGAAGCTTTCTTT.

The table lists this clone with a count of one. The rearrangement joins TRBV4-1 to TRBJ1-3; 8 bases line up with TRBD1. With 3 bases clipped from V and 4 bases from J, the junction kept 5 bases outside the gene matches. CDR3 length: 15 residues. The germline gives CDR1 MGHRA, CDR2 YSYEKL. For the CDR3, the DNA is TGCGCCAGCAGCCAGAAGGACAGGGCCGGAAACACCATATATTTT. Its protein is CASSQKDRAGNTIYF.